Below are 15 T cell receptor beta chains sequenced from a single sample in a study of CD8 T cells in Susac syndrome. Random hexamers served to reverse transcribe roughly 0.45 to 1 ug RNA. TCRdb fed the immunoSEQ multiplex PCR reads into MiXCR, producing one record per CDR3 protein. The table includes about 84,000 distinct CDR3 sequences, approximately 96% detected once. The specimen sequenced was CD8+ T cells from PBMCs. The receptors here all came from a human donor with Susac syndrome.

The rearrangement joins TRBV20-1 to TRBJ2-7; unclear D gene. CDR3 length equals 11 residues. Germline CDR1 is DFQATT and CDR2 is SNEGSKA (reference sequence). Trimming stripped 0 bases from V and 3 bases from J, with 3 bases between. The CDR3: CSAREGYEQYV. DNA for the CDR3: TGCAGTGCTAGAGAGGGCTACGAGCAGTACGTC.

This clonotype was found once. This chain uses TRBV15 with TRBJ2-3; D ambiguous. In germline, CDR1 is LNHNV, CDR2 YYDKDF (reference sequence). The CDR3 length is 18 residues. Trimming took 5 bases from V and 2 from J, leaving 23 bases between them. The CDR3 region is CATSPRSSAFPITDTQYF. CDR3 nucleotides: TGTGCCACCAGCCCAAGATCCTCTGCGTTTCCAATCACAGATACGCAGTATTTT.

The V gene is TRBV9, the J gene TRBJ2-7; D possibly matches TRBD1 or TRBD2 (6 bases each). V was pared by 2 bases and J by 5 bases, with 14 bases between. Germline V lookup: CDR1 SGDLS, CDR2 YYNGEE. The CDR3 is 14 residues long. The CDR3 is CASSVGGGLDEQYF. CDR3 sequence (DNA): TGTGCCAGCAGCGTTGGAGGGGGTCTGGACGAGCAGTACTTC.

The gene calls are TRBV9 and TRBJ2-3; TRBD1 agrees at 7 bases. V dropped 2 bases and J dropped 0; count of bases not matched to a gene: 3. Germline CDR1 is SGDLS and CDR2 is YYNGEE. There are 15 residues in the CDR3. DNA for the CDR3: TGTGCCAGCAGCGTCGGGACAGTCAGCACAGATACGCAGTATTTT. As protein: CASSVGTVSTDTQYF. Looking up the rest from reference TRBV9 and TRBJ2-3 gives the full variable domain: DSGVTQTPKHLITATGQRVTLRCSPRSGDLSVYWYQQSLDQGLQFLIQYYNGEERAKGNILERFSAQQFPDLHSELNLSSLELGDSALYFCASSVGTVSTDTQYFGPGTRLTVL.

The rearrangement uses TRBV2 and TRBJ2-5; D might be TRBD1 (6 bases). V lost 10 bases and J 6 bases, leaving 12 bases between the germline ends. This CDR3 comprises 11 residues. Germline lookup yields CDR1 SNHLY and CDR2 FYNNEI. CDR3 nucleotides: TGTGCCACCCTCAGGGGACAGACCCAGTACTTC. Protein sequence: CATLRGQTQYF.

V is TRBV27 and J is TRBJ1-2; 7 nucleotides line up with TRBD1. Germline V gene data show CDR1 as MNHEY and CDR2 as SMNVEV (reference sequence). This CDR3 is 13 amino acids long. J was trimmed by 4 bases and V by 2 bases; bases with no gene match: 1. The CDR3 nucleotides are TGTGCCAGCAGTTTAAACAGGGGCTATGGCTACACCTTC. Translated, it gives CASSLNRGYGYTF.

This sequence joins TRBV18 and TRBJ1-3; D is unclear. Germline-derived CDR1 and CDR2 are KGHSH and LQKENI. Trimming took 2 bases from V and 7 from J, leaving 21 bases between them. The CDR3 is made up of 17 amino acids. CDR3 coding DNA: TGTGCCAGCTCACCAGAAGCGGCGGGAACGGTGACTAACACCATATATTTT. This codes for CASSPEAAGTVTNTIYF.

This rearrangement joins TRBV20-1 to TRBJ2-1; weak D call: TRBD2 (6 bases). V lost 6 bases and J 6 bases, leaving 12 bases between the germline ends. The CDR3 is 12 residues long. The germline V gene has CDR1 DFQATT and CDR2 SNEGSKA (reference sequence). This chain's CDR3 is CSARDSSNEQFF. Written as DNA, the CDR3 is TGCAGTGCCAGGGACTCCAGCAATGAGCAGTTCTTC.

The chain uses TRBV4-2 and TRBJ2-7; D not resolved. The CDR3 has 13 residues. With 1 base removed from V and 4 bases from J, the gap between germline ends came to 8 bases. From germline, CDR1 is LGHNA and CDR2 YNFKEQ. CDR3 protein: CASSQGTLYEQYF. As DNA, the CDR3 is TGTGCCAGCAGCCAAGGAACACTTTACGAGCAGTACTTC.

J is TRBJ2-1 and V is TRBV9; D gene unclear. The CDR3 is made up of 14 amino acids. Germline values: CDR1 SGDLS, CDR2 YYNGEE. Trimming took off 3 bases at V and 8 bases at J, with 15 bases between the two ends. Here the CDR3 reads CASSAQWGLDEQFF. The CDR3 coding sequence is TGTGCCAGCAGCGCCCAGTGGGGTCTGGATGAGCAGTTCTTC.

CDR3 loop: CASSLEWGGETQYF. Written as DNA, the CDR3 is TGTGCCAGCAGCTTAGAGTGGGGTGGGGAGACCCAGTACTTC. The chain carries TRBV7-2 and TRBJ2-5; D is undetermined. Germline V gene sequence: CDR1 SGHTA, CDR2 FQGNSA. Trimming left V 1 base short and J 5 bases short, with 11 bases between. The CDR3 spans 14 residues.

Written as DNA, the CDR3 is TGCAGTGCTAGAGGAGGGTCGTGGTCCTACAATGAGCAGTTCTTC. As protein: CSARGGSWSYNEQFF. The chain couples TRBV20-1 to TRBJ2-1; weak D call: TRBD2 (5 bases). Germline V gives CDR1 DFQATT, CDR2 SNEGSKA (reference sequence). The CDR3 is 15 amino acids. V was pared by 1 base and J by 1 base, with 11 bases between.

The V gene is TRBV15, the J gene TRBJ1-5; D unclear. In germline, CDR1 is LNHNV, CDR2 YYDKDF (reference sequence). Trimming shortened V by 4 bases and J by 2 bases, and 9 bases separated the two germline ends. The CDR3 extends over 14 amino acids. CDR3 coding DNA: TGTGCCACCAGCATTTACCGGGGCAATCAGCCCCAGCATTTT. This translates into CATSIYRGNQPQHF.

V is TRBV7-9 and J is TRBJ2-5, with TRBD2 identical over 12 bases. Trimming removed 4 bases from V and 4 bases from J; junction bases left unmatched: 4. The CDR3 runs to 15 residues. Germline lookup yields CDR1 SEHNR and CDR2 FQNEAQ (reference sequence). CDR3 protein: CASSSSGRATETQYF. The CDR3 DNA follows: TGTGCCAGCAGCTCTAGCGGGAGGGCCACAGAGACCCAGTACTTC.

This clonotype came up a few times. V gene TRBV3-1 combines with J gene TRBJ1-6, with TRBD1 matching over 8 bases. There are 14 residues in the CDR3. V lost 7 bases, J lost 9 bases, and 8 bases stayed unmatched. Germline lookup yields CDR1 LGHDT and CDR2 YNNKEL (reference sequence). The CDR3 is CASTRQGARSPLHF. In DNA, the CDR3 is TGTGCCAGCACACGCCAGGGGGCGCGTTCACCCCTCCACTTT.